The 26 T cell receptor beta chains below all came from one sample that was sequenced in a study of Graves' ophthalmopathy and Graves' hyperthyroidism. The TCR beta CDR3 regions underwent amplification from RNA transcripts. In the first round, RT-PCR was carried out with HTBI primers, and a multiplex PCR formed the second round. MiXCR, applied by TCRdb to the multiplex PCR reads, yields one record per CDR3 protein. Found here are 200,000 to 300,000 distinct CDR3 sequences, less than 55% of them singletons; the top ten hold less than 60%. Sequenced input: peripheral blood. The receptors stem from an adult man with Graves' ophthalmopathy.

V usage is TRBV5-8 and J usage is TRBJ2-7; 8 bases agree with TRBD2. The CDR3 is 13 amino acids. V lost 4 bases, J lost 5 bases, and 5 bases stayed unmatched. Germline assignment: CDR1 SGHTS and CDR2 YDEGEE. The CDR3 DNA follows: TGTGCCAGCAGCCGGCTACTAGCGGACGAGCAGTACTTC. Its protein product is CASSRLLADEQYF.

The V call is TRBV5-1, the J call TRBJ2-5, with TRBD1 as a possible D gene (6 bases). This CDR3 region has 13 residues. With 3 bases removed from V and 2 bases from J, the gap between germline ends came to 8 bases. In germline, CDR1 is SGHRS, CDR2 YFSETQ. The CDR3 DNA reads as TGCGCCAGCAGCTCGACAGGACAAGAGACCCAGTACTTC. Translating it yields CASSSTGQETQYF.

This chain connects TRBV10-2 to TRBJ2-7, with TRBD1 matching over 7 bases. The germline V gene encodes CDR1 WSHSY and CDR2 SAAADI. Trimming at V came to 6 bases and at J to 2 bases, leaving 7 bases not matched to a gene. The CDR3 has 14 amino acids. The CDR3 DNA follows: TGCGCCAGCAGCAGACAGGGCCGTCCCTACGAGCAGTACTTC. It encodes CASSRQGRPYEQYF.

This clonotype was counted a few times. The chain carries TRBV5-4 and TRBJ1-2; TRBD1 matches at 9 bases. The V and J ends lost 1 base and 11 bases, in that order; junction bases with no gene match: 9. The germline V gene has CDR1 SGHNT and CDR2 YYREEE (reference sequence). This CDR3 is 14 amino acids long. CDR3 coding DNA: TGTGCCAGCAGCTTGCTCGGGACAGGGCGGAGATACACCTTC. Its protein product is CASSLLGTGRRYTF. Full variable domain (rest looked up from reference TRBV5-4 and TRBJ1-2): ETGVTQSPTHLIKTRGQQVTLRCSSQSGHNTVSWYQQALGQGPQFIFQYYREEENGRGNFPPRFSGLQFPNYSSELNVNALELDDSALYLCASSLLGTGRRYTFGSGTRLTVV.

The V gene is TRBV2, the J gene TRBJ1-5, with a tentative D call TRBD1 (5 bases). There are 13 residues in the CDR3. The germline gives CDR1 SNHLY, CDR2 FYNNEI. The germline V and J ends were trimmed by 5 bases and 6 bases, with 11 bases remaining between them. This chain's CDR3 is CASSMSGTQPQHF. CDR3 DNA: TGTGCCAGCAGTATGTCAGGGACTCAGCCCCAGCATTTT.

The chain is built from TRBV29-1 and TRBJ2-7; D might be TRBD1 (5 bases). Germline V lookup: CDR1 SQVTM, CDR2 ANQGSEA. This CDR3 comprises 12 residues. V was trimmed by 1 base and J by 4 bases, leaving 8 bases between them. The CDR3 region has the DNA TGCAGCGTTGAAGCAGGGTTTTACGAGCAGTACTTC. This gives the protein CSVEAGFYEQYF.

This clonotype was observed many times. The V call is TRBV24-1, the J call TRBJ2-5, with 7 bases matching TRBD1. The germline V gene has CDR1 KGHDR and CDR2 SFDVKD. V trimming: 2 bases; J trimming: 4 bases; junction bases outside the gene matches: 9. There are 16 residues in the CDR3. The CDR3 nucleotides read TGTGCCACCAGTGATTCGGTAACAAGGGGGCCAGAGACCCAGTACTTC. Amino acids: CATSDSVTRGPETQYF.

In DNA, the CDR3 is TGTGCCAGCAGTGAGACAGAGTATGGCTACACCTTC. Protein product: CASSETEYGYTF. The V call is TRBV12-3 or TRBV12-4, the J call TRBJ1-2, with D possibly matching TRBD1 (5 bases). The CDR3 contains 12 residues. V lost 5 bases to trimming and J lost 5 bases, with 9 bases between them.

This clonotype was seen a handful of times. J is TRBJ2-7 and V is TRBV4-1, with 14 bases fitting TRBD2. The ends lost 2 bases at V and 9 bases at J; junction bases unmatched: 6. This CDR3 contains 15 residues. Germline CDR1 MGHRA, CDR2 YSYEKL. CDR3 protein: CASSQHGTSGSGQYF. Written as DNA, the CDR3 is TGCGCCAGCAGCCAACACGGGACTAGCGGGAGCGGGCAGTACTTC.

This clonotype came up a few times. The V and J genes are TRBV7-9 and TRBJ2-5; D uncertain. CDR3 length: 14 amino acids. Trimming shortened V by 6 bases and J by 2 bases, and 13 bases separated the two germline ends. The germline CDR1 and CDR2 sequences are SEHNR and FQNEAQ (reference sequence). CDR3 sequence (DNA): TGTGCCAGCAGAAGGAACCGAGGTCAAGAGACCCAGTACTTC. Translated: CASRRNRGQETQYF.

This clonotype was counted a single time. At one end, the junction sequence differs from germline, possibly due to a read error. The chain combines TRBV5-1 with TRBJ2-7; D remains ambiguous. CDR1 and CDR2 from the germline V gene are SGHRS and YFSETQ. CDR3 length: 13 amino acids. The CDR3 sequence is CASRSVDAYEQHF. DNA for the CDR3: TGCGCCAGCAGATCCGTAGATGCCTACGAGCAGCACTTC.

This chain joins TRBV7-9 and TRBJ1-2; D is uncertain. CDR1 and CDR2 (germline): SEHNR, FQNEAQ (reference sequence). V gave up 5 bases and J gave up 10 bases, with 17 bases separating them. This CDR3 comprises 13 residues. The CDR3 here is CASSVNLGSHYTF. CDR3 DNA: TGTGCCAGCAGCGTGAATCTAGGCTCTCACTACACCTTC. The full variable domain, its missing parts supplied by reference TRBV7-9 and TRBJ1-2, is DTGVSQNPRHKITKRGQNVTFRCDPISEHNRLYWYRQTLGQGPEFLTYFQNEAQLEKSRLLSDRFSAERPKGSFSTLEIQRTEQGDSAMYLCASSVNLGSHYTFGSGTRLTVV.

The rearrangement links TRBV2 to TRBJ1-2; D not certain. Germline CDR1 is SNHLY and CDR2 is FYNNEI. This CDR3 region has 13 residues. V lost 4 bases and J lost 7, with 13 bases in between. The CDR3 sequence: CASSVAREGGYTF. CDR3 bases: TGTGCCAGCAGTGTGGCCCGGGAGGGTGGCTACACCTTC.

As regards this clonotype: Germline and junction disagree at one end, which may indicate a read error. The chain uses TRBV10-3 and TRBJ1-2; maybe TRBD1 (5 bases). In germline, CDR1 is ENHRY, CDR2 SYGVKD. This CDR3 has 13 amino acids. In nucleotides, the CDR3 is TGTGCCAGCAGTCCCCTTGGGACCGGGCGCTACACCTTC. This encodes CASSPLGTGRYTF.

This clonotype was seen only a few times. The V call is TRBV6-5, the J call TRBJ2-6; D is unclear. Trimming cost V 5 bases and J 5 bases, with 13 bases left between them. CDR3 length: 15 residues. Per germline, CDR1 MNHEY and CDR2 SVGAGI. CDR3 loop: CASSDVLRWANVLTF. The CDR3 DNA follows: TGTGCCAGCAGTGATGTCCTACGTTGGGCCAACGTCCTGACTTTC.

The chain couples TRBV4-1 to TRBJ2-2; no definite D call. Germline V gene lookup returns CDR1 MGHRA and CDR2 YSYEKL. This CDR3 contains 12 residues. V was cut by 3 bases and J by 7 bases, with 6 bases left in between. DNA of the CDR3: TGCGCCAGCAGCCAGGCAGGCGGGGAGCTGTTTTTT. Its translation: CASSQAGGELFF.

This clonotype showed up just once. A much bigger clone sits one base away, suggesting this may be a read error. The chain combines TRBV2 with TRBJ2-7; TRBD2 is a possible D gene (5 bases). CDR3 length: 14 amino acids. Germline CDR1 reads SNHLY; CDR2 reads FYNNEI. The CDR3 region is CASSDGRTAYGQYF. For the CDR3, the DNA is TGTGCCAGCAGTGATGGCAGGACTGCCTACGGGCAGTACTTC.

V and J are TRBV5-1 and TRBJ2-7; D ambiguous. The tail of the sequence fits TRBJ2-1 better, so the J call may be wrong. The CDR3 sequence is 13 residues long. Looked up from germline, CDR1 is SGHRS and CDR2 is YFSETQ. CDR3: CASSLRLFNEQFF. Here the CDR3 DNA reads TGCGCCAGCAGCTTACGACTGTTTAATGAGCAGTTCTTC.

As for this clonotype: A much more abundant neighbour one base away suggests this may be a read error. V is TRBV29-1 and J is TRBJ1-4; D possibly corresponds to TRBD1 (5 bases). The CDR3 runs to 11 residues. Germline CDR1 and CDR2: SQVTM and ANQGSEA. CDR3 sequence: CSVEDRGGLLF. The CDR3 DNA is TGCAGCGTTGAAGATCGGGGGGGACTGCTTTTT.

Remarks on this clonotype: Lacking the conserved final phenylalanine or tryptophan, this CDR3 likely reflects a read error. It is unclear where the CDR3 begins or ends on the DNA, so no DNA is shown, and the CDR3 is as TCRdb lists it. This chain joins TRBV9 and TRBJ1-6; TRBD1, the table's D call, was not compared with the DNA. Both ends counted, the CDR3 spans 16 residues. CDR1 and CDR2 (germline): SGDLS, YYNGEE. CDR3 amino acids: CASSSRTGRYGYTFGS.

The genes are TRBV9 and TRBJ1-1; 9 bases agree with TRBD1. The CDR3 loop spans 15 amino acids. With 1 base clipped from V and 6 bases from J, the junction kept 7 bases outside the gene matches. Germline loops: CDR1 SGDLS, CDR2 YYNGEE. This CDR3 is CASSVSSGQGSEAFF. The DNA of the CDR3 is TGTGCCAGCAGCGTAAGTTCGGGACAGGGCTCTGAAGCTTTCTTT.

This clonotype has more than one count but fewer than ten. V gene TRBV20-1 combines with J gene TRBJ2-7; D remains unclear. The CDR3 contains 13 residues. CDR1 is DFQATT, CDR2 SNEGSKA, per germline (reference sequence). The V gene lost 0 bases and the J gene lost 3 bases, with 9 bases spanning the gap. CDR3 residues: CSARDNTFYEQYF. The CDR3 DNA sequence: TGCAGTGCTAGAGATAATACCTTCTACGAGCAGTACTTC.

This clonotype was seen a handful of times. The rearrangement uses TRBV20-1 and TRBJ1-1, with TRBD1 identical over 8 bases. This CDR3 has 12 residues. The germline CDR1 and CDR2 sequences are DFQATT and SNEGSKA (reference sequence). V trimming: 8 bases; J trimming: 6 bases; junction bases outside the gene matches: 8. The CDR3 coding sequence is TGCAGTTTCACAGGGGGGAAGGCTGAAGCTTTCTTT. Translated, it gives CSFTGGKAEAFF.

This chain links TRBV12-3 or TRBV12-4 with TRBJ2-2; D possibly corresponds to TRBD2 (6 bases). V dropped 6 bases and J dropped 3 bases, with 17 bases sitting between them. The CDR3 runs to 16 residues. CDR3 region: CASRALAGGYTGELFF. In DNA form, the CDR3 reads TGTGCCAGCAGGGCGCTTGCTGGGGGGTACACCGGGGAGCTGTTTTTT.

The CDR3 reads CASSRQGPNTEAFF. The CDR3 DNA follows: TGTGCCAGCAGCCGACAGGGGCCCAACACTGAAGCTTTCTTT. The chain uses TRBV7-9 and TRBJ1-1; 8 positions match TRBD1. The V segment lost 5 bases and the J segment 2 bases; nucleotides outside the gene matches: 4. The CDR3 is 14 amino acids. Germline loops: CDR1 SEHNR, CDR2 FQNEAQ (reference sequence).

DNA of the CDR3: TGCAGCGTTGATATCCTGGGACAGAACCCAAACTATGGCTACACCTTC. Translated, it gives CSVDILGQNPNYGYTF. The V gene is TRBV29-1, the J gene TRBJ1-2; 7 bases match TRBD1. This CDR3 comprises 16 residues. Trimming cost V 3 bases and J 2 bases; bases outside gene matches: 12. The germline gives CDR1 SQVTM, CDR2 ANQGSEA.